Given below is one T cell receptor beta chain in context. What it binds is unknown. Peripheral blood CD8+ and CD4+ T cells were profiled by TCR beta sequencing. Negative isolation was used for CD8+ and CD4+ T cells, and FACS enrichment was applied to TEMRA cells. The sample belongs to a study of CD8 T cells in Susac syndrome. Study findings and constraints: The relatively small number of individuals in the TCR sequencing and HLA analysis was acknowledged by the study.

Random-hexamer reverse transcription was applied to roughly 0.5 to 1 ug RNA. TCR beta CDR3 was amplified by immunoSEQ multiplex PCR. This amplification extended across 54 Vbeta and 13 Jbeta segments. TCRdb analysed the immunoSEQ multiplex PCR reads with MiXCR anew, one entry per CDR3 protein. The table includes approximately 280,000 distinct CDR3 sequences, more than 75% detected once. The TCR sequence derives from a human donor with multiple sclerosis. The specimen sequenced was CD8+ T cells from PBMCs.

The CDR3 DNA is TGTGCCAGCAGTTTCCCCGACCGGTCCTACAATGAGCAGTTCTTC. Translated: CASSFPDRSYNEQFF. The chain uses TRBV12-3 or TRBV12-4 and TRBJ2-1; D is uncertain. This CDR3 is 15 amino acids long. V lost 3 bases and J 1 base, leaving 10 bases between the germline ends.